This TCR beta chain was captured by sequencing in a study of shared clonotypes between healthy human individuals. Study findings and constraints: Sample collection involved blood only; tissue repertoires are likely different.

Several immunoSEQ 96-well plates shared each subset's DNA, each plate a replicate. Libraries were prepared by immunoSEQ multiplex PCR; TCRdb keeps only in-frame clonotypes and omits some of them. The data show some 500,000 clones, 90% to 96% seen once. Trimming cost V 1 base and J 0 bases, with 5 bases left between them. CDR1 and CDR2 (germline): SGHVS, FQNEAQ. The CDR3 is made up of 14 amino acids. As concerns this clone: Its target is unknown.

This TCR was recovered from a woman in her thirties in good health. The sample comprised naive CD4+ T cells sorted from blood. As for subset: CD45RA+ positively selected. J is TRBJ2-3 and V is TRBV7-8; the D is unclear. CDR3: CASSLGASTDTQYF. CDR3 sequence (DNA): TGTGCCAGCAGCTTAGGTGCGAGCACAGATACGCAGTATTTT.